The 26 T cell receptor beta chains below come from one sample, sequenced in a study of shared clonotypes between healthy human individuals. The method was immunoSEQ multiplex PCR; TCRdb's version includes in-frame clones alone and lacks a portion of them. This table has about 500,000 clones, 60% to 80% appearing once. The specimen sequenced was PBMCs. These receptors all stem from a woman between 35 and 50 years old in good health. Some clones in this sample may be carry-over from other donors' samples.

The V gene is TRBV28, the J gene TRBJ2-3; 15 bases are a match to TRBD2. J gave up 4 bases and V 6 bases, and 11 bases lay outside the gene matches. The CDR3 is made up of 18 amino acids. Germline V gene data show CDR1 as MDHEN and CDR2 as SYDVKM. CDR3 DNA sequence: TGTGCCAGCAGCCCACGGACTAGCGGGAGGGCCCCACCAGATACGCAGTATTTT. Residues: CASSPRTSGRAPPDTQYF.

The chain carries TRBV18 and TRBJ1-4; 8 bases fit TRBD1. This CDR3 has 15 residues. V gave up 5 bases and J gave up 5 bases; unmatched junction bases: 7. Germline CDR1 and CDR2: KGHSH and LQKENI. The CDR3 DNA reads TGTGCCAGCTCAACGGACAGGGCGGGAAATGAAAAACTGTTTTTT. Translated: CASSTDRAGNEKLFF.

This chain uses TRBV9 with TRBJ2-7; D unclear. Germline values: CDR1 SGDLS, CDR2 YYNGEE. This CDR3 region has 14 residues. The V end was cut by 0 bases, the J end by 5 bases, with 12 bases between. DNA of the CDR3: TGTGCCAGCAGCGTAGAGGGCAATCGGGACGAGCAGTACTTC. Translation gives CASSVEGNRDEQYF.

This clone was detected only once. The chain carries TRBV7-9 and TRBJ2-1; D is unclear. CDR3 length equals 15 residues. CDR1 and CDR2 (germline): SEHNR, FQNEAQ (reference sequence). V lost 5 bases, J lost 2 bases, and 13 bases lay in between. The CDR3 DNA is TGTGCCAGCAGCCCAGGAGAGCCTCCCTACAATGAGCAGTTCTTC. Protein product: CASSPGEPPYNEQFF.

The chain's CDR3 is CASSPSGEHNEQFF. CDR3 DNA: TGTGCCAGCAGCCCATCGGGGGAGCACAATGAGCAGTTCTTC. The chain couples TRBV7-9 to TRBJ2-1; perhaps TRBD2 as D (6 bases). Germline V gene sequence: CDR1 SEHNR, CDR2 FQNEAQ (reference sequence). CDR3 length equals 14 residues. V was pared by 5 bases and J by 5 bases, with 13 bases between.

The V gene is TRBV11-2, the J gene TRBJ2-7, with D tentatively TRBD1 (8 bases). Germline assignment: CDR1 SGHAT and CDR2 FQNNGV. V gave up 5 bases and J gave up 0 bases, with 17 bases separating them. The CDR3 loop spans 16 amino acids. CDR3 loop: CASSPDRGGSSYEQYF. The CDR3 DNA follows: TGTGCCAGCAGCCCCGACAGGGGCGGGAGCTCCTACGAGCAGTACTTC.

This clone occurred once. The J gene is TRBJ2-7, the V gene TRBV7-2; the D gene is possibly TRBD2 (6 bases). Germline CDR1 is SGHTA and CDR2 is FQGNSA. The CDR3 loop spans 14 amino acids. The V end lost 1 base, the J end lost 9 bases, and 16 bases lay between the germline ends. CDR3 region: CASSLGGTTLRQYF. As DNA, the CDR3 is TGTGCCAGCAGCTTAGGCGGGACGACCCTTCGGCAGTACTTC.

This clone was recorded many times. The CDR3 here is CASSLASSNYGYTF. The CDR3 DNA sequence: TGTGCCAGCAGCTTAGCAAGCTCTAACTATGGCTACACCTTC. The chain has TRBV11-1 and TRBJ1-2; D unclear. The CDR3 is 14 residues long. The germline CDR1 and CDR2 sequences are SGHAT and FQDESV (reference sequence). V was cut by 0 bases and J by 0 bases, with 5 bases left in between.

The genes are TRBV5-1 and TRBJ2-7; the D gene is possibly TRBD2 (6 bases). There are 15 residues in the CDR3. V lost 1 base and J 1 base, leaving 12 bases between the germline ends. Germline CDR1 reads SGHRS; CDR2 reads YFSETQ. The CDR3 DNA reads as TGCGCCAGCAGCTTGTTTAGCGGACTATCCTACGAGCAGTACTTC. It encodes CASSLFSGLSYEQYF.

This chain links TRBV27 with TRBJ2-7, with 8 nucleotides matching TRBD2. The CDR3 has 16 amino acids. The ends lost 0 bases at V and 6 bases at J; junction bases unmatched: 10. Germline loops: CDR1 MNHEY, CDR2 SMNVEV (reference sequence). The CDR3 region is CASSLSVSGSLSEQYF. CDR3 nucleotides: TGTGCCAGCAGTTTATCGGTCAGCGGGAGTCTTTCCGAGCAGTACTTC.

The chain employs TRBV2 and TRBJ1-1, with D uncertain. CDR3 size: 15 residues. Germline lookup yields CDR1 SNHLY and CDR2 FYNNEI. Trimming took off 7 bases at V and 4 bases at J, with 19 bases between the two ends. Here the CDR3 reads CASTEGRPPTTEAFF. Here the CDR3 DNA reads TGTGCCAGCACCGAAGGGCGGCCCCCGACCACTGAAGCTTTCTTT.

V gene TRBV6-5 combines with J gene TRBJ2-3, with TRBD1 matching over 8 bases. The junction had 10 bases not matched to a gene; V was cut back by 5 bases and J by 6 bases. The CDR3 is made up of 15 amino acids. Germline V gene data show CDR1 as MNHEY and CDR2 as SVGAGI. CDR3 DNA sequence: TGTGCCAGCAGTGGGACAGGTGAGGCCGTGGATACGCAGTATTTT. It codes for CASSGTGEAVDTQYF.

CDR3 nucleotides: TGTGCCAGCAGCCTAAACAGGGAACCGGATCCATACTTC. This translates into CASSLNREPDPYF. The rearrangement links TRBV11-3 to TRBJ2-5, with D perhaps matching TRBD1 (6 bases). The V end lost 5 bases, the J end lost 14 bases, and 21 bases lay between the germline ends. This CDR3 has 13 amino acids. In germline, CDR1 is SGHNT, CDR2 YENEEA.

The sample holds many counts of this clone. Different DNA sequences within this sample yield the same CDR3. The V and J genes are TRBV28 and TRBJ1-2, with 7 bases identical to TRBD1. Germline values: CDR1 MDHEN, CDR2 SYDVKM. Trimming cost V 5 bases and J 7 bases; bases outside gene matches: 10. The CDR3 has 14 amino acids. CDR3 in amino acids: CASSATGKAGGYTF. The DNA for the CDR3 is TGTGCCAGCAGTGCGACAGGGAAGGCTGGTGGCTACACCTTC.

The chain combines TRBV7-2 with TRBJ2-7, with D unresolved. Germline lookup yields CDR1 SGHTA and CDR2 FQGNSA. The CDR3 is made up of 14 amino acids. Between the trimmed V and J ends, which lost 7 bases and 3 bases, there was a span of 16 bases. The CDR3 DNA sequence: TGTGCCAGCACCCCCGCCAGGTCCCTCTACGAGCAGTACTTC. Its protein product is CASTPARSLYEQYF.

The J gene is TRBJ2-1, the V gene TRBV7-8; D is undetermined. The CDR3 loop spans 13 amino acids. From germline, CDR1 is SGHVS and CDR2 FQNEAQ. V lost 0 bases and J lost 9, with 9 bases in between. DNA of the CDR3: TGTGCCAGCAGCTTAGCCACCGGAAGTGAGCAGTTCTTC. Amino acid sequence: CASSLATGSEQFF.

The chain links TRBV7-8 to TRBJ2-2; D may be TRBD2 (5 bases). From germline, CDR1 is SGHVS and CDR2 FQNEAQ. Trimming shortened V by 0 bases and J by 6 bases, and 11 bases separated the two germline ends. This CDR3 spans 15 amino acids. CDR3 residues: CASSLAGRTPGELFF. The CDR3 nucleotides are TGTGCCAGCAGCTTAGCTGGGAGAACACCCGGGGAGCTGTTTTTT.

CDR3 in DNA: TGTGCCAGCAGTTTAATTGACAGGGGTGGACGTCAGCCCCAGCATTTT. Its protein is CASSLIDRGGRQPQHF. The V call is TRBV28, the J call TRBJ1-5; TRBD1 aligns across 8 bases. From germline, CDR1 is MDHEN and CDR2 SYDVKM. The CDR3 extends over 16 amino acids. V dropped 2 bases and J dropped 6; count of bases not matched to a gene: 9.

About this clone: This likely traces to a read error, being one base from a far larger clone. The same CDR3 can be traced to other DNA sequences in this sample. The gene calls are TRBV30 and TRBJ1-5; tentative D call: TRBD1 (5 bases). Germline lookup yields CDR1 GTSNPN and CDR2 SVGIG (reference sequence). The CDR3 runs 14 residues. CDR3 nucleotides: TGTGCCTTGTCGGGGGATTTTAGCAATCAGCCCCAACATTTT. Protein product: CALSGDFSNQPQHF.

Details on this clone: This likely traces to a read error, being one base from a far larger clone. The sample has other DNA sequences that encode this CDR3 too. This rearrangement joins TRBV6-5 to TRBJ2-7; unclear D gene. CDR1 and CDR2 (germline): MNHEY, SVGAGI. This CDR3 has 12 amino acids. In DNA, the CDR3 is TGCGCCAGTGCACAGAGCTCCTACGAGCAGTACTTC. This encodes CASAQSSYEQYF.

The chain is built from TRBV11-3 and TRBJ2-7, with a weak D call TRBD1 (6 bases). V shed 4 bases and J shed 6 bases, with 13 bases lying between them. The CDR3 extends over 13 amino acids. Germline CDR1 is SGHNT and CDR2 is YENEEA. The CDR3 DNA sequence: TGTGCCAGCAGCTCGAGCAGGGGTGGCGAGCAGTACTTC. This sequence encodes CASSSSRGGEQYF.

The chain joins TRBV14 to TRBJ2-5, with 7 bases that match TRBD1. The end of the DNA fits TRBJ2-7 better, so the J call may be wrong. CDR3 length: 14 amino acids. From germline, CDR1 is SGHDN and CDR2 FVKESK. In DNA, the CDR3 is TGTGCCAGCAGCCATTGGGACAGAGCCTACGAGCAGTACTTC. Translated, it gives CASSHWDRAYEQYF.

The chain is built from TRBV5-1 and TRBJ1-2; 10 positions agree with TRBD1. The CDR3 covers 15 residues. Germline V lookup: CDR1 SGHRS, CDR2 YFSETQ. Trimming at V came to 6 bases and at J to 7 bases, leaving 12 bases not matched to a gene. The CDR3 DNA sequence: TGCGCCAGCAACCCTGATGGGACAGGGGATAGTGGCTACACCTTC. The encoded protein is CASNPDGTGDSGYTF.

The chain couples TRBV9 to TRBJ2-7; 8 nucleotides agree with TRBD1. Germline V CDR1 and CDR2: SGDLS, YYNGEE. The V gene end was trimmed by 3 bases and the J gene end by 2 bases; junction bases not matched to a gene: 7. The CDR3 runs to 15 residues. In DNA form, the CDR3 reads TGTGCCAGCAGCGCCCAGGACAGGGATACCTACGAGCAGTACTTC. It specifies CASSAQDRDTYEQYF.

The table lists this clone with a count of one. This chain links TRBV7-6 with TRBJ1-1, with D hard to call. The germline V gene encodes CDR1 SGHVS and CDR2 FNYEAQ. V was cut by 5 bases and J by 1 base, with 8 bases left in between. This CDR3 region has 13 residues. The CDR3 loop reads CASSLSGNTEAFF. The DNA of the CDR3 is TGTGCCAGCAGCCTGTCCGGGAACACTGAAGCTTTCTTT. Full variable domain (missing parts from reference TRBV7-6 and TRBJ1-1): GAGVSQSPRYKVTKRGQDVALRCDPISGHVSLYWYRQALGQGPEFLTYFNYEAQQDKSGLPNDRFSAERPEGSISTLTIQRTEQRDSAMYRCASSLSGNTEAFFGQGTRLTVV.

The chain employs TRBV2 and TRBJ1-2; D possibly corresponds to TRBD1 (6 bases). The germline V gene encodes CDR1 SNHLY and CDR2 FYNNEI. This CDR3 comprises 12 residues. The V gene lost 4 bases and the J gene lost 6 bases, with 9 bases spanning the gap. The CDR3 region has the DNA TGTGCCAGCAGTGTGGGACATGATGGCTACACCTTC. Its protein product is CASSVGHDGYTF.